These 13 T cell receptor beta chains were all obtained from the same sample, sequenced in a study of shared clonotypes between healthy human individuals. Assay: immunoSEQ multiplex PCR; the TCRdb copy retains only in-frame clones and omits some. This table holds some 2,000,000 clones, almost 96% found once. The sequencing sample was made of naive CD4+ T cells sorted from blood. Specified subset: CD45RA+ positively selected. The receptor set was obtained from a young man in good health.

Concerning this clone itself: The same CDR3 can be traced to other DNA sequences in this sample. The rearrangement uses TRBV2 and TRBJ2-5; D remains ambiguous. V shed 6 bases and J shed 5 bases, with 7 bases lying between them. This CDR3 spans 11 amino acids. The germline gives CDR1 SNHLY, CDR2 FYNNEI. CDR3 sequence (DNA): TGTGCCAGCAGCGTAAGGGAGACCCAGTACTTC. It yields the protein CASSVRETQYF.

As for this clone: Additional DNA sequences in this sample encode the identical CDR3. The V gene is TRBV5-1, the J gene TRBJ2-7; TRBD1 is a possible D gene (5 bases). V was shortened by 0 bases and J by 6 bases, with 13 bases between the two germline ends. The CDR3 consists of 14 residues. CDR1 SGHRS and CDR2 YFSETQ come from the germline V gene. This CDR3 is CASSLASGSGEQYF. CDR3 DNA sequence: TGCGCCAGCAGCTTGGCGTCAGGGTCGGGCGAGCAGTACTTC.

This chain joins TRBV12-5 and TRBJ1-6; tentatively, D is TRBD1 (5 bases). The CDR3 extends over 14 amino acids. V gave up 2 bases and J gave up 9 bases, with 11 bases separating them. Germline V gives CDR1 LGHNT, CDR2 FRNRAP. CDR3 residues: CASGLWGGSSPLHF. The CDR3 DNA reads TGTGCTAGTGGTTTGTGGGGCGGGAGTTCACCCCTCCACTTT.

The V and J genes are TRBV18 and TRBJ2-1; D gene ambiguous. The CDR3 is 15 amino acids. CDR1 KGHSH and CDR2 LQKENI come from the germline V gene. V dropped 1 base and J dropped 8 bases, with 15 bases sitting between them. CDR3 coding DNA: TGTGCCAGCTCACCACAGAATCAAGCGCGAGATGAGCAGTTCTTC. Translated, it gives CASSPQNQARDEQFF.

The CDR3: CASSNMGTRDGNPTGANVLTF. As DNA, the CDR3 is TGCGCCAGCAGCAATATGGGGACCCGGGACGGCAACCCCACCGGGGCCAACGTCCTGACTTTC. The chain links TRBV5-1 to TRBJ2-6; D is tentatively TRBD1 or TRBD2 (5 bases each). CDR1 and CDR2 from the germline V gene are SGHRS and YFSETQ. The ends were cut back, 4 bases at V and 4 bases at J, with 30 bases in the middle. The CDR3 is 21 residues long.

The CDR3 is CASSSRLAGGWDEQFF. In DNA form, the CDR3 reads TGTGCCAGCAGTTCCCGACTAGCGGGGGGATGGGATGAGCAGTTCTTC. The V call is TRBV6-6, the J call TRBJ2-1; TRBD2 matches at 13 bases. The length of the CDR3 is 16 residues. The trim removed 4 bases at V and 8 bases at J, leaving 8 bases unmatched. The V gene's germline CDR1 is MNHNY and CDR2 SVGAGI (reference sequence).

On this clone itself: Other DNA sequences in this specimen translate into the identical CDR3. J is TRBJ1-1 and V is TRBV28; 7 nucleotides agree with TRBD1. In germline, CDR1 is MDHEN, CDR2 SYDVKM. Trimming took 4 bases from V and 9 from J; bases not matched to a gene: 5. The CDR3 loop spans 12 amino acids. The CDR3 DNA reads TGTGCCAGCAGTTCCCCGGGACAGAAAGCTTTCTTT. This encodes CASSSPGQKAFF.

This chain connects TRBV30 to TRBJ1-5; TRBD1 matches 7 bases. The germline CDR1 and CDR2 sequences are GTSNPN and SVGIG (reference sequence). CDR3 length equals 17 residues. V lost 0 bases, J lost 0 bases, and 8 bases stayed unmatched. CDR3 sequence (DNA): TGTGCCTGGAGTGTCGACAGGGCAGGTAATAGCAATCAGCCCCAGCATTTT. Translating it yields CAWSVDRAGNSNQPQHF. Full variable domain (outside the CDR3, taken from reference TRBV30 and TRBJ1-5): SQTIHQWPATLVQPVGSPLSLECTVEGTSNPNLYWYRQAAGRGLQLLFYSVGIGQISSEVPQNLSASRPQDRQFILSSKKLLLSDSGFYLCAWSVDRAGNSNQPQHFGDGTRLSIL.

The count of this clone is one. The genes are TRBV19 and TRBJ1-6; D is undetermined. This CDR3 has 16 residues. CDR1 is LNHDA and CDR2 is SQIVND in the germline V gene (reference sequence). Deletions cut 2 bases from V and 6 bases from J, with 14 bases between. This CDR3 is CASSIIPDFINSPLHF. CDR3 bases: TGTGCCAGTAGTATAATTCCAGACTTTATTAATTCACCCCTCCACTTT.

The chain joins TRBV7-9 to TRBJ2-1; tentatively, D is TRBD1 (6 bases). Trimming removed 4 bases from V and 9 bases from J, with 13 bases in between. This CDR3 has 13 amino acids. Germline assignment: CDR1 SEHNR and CDR2 FQNEAQ (reference sequence). CDR3 amino acids: CASSSQTGSEQFF. The CDR3 bases are TGTGCCAGCAGCTCTCAGACAGGATCTGAGCAGTTCTTC. Variable domain in full (rest from reference TRBV7-9 and TRBJ2-1): DTGVSQNPRHKITKRGQNVTFRCDPISEHNRLYWYRQTLGQGPEFLTYFQNEAQLEKSRLLSDRFSAERPKGSFSTLEIQRTEQGDSAMYLCASSSQTGSEQFFGPGTRLTVL.

The chain couples TRBV6-1 to TRBJ2-7, with 7 bases that match TRBD2. The CDR3 is 14 amino acids. Per germline, CDR1 MNHNS and CDR2 SASEGT. Trimming removed 8 bases from V and 0 bases from J; junction bases left unmatched: 7. In DNA form, the CDR3 reads TGTGCCAGCTCGCGGGAGACCAGCTCCTACGAGCAGTACTTC. Amino acid sequence: CASSRETSSYEQYF.

The V gene is TRBV10-3, the J gene TRBJ1-2; D uncertain. The ends were cut back, 4 bases at V and 3 bases at J, with 12 bases in the middle. The CDR3 is 14 residues long. The germline CDR1 and CDR2 sequences are ENHRY and SYGVKD. CDR3 sequence reads: CAISGTSGDYGYTF. The CDR3, as DNA: TGTGCCATCAGTGGTACCTCAGGAGACTATGGCTACACCTTC.

This clone has just one count. The rearrangement joins TRBV12-2 to TRBJ2-3. TRBV12-2 is marked as a pseudogene. The CDR3 is 18 amino acids. CDR3 in amino acids: CASRLGVRYFKITDTQYF. In DNA form, the CDR3 reads TGTGCAAGTCGCTTAGGGGTAAGGTACTTCAAGATCACAGATACGCAGTATTTT.